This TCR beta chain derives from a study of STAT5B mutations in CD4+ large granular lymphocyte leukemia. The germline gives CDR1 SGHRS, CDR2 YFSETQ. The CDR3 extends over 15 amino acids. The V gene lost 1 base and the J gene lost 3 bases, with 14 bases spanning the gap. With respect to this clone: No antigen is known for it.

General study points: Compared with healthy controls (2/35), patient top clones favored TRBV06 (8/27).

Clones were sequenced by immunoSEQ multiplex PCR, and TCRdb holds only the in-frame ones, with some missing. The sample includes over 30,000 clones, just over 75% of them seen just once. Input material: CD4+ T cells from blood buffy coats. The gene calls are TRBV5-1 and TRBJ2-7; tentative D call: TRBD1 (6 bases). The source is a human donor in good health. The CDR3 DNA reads TGCGCCAGCAGCTTGCAGGGGTCCGAAGACTACGAGCAGTACTTC. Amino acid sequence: CASSLQGSEDYEQYF.